This T cell receptor (beta chain) stems from a study of shared clonotypes between healthy human individuals (dated by TCRdb to 2020 to 2021). Study-wide context: Two women and a few men aged 18 to 49 years were included in the cohort. For each donor, CD4 naive and CD4 memory were each run on three plates, CD8 naive on two plates, and CD8 memory on one plate. To estimate repertoire size and how much clonotype sharing occurs between individuals, the study deeply sequenced the blood TCR repertoires of roughly 5 healthy adults. Different laboratories and diverse techniques were used to prepare libraries and sequence TCR repertoires, to increase sequencing depth and limit assay-specific biases. Each donor's leukapheresis produced roughly between roughly 0.85 and 9 billion PBMCs. Results the study describes overall, beyond this receptor: Pairwise subsampling led to the expectation that sequencing depth would affect the degree of clonotype sharing among donors. Incomplete sequencing was indicated by rarefaction of sorted-subset datasets, despite the large sequencing depth. Compared with non-shared clonotypes, clonotypes shared by all four sorted-subset donors had higher generation probabilities. When a few donors were compared, the shared fraction of clonotypes was around 5.1% for naive CD4, 3% to 4% for naive CD8, about 2.4% for memory CD4, and approximately 0.4% for memory CD8. The genetic and exposure-history diversity represented was limited by the small number of donors. Naive subsets generally had larger estimated clonotype richness than memory subsets did. Sampling was limited to blood, and TCR repertoires in tissue likely differ from TCR repertoires in blood.

The donors were healthy, HIV-negative adults who had no recently reported acute infections or vaccinations. Every donor was a Caucasian adult residing in Nashville, Tennessee, USA. CD4+ T cells were enriched by magnetic negative selection; naive cells were then positively selected on CD45RA, and the negative fraction formed the memory subset. After blood collection by leukapheresis, PBMCs were isolated using Ficoll-Histopaque density gradient centrifugation and then cryopreserved in the vapor phase of liquid nitrogen. Analytical flow cytometry was used to check the purity and quantity of every magnetically sorted T cell population. Each sorted fraction had its genomic DNA isolated and then quantified by UV absorbance on a Nanodrop 2000c. Concerning this clone: Its antigen remains undetermined. Per-nucleotide qualities are absent, and no much larger clonotype sits a single base away.

The CDR3 contains 14 residues, cysteine and phenylalanine counted. The retained sequence is limited to the CDR3, 42 bases, with the frame set at the first base. For CDR1 and CDR2, the germline V gene lists SNHLY and FYNNEI. V loses 4 bases of germline sequence and J loses 3 bases, and the interval between the two ends is 9 bases. Using the deep immunoSEQ assay, multiplex PCR amplified TCR CDR3 regions from genomic DNA. Genomic DNA extracted from each cell subset was distributed evenly over all wells of several immunoSEQ 96-well plates, and each plate served as one replicate. For sorted subsets, each replicate PCR was loaded with 200 ng genomic DNA, equivalent to about 30,000 T cell genomes. The purified libraries were quantified using a Qubit 3.0 fluorometer, sized with a Bioanalyzer 2100, and then quantified again using the KAPA Library Quantification kit. Every immunoSEQ 96-well plate was sequenced on a separate single-read 150-cycle Illumina NextSeq 550 flow cell. In the original analysis: The immunoSEQ output contained only junctional sequences without quality scores, so filtering could not match that applied to full-length reads. Sequences were annotated with PyIR, a Python wrapper for IgBLAST v1.9, and V/J genes and CDR3 were assigned using IMGT germline references. Reads were removed for weak V/J assignments (E-value above 1e-6), missing CDR3, stop codons, out-of-frame junctions, or ambiguous translated residues. V3J clonotypes were defined as sequences sharing the same inferred V gene, J gene, and CDR3 amino acid sequence. Percentage overlap between repertoires was computed as shared unique clonotypes divided by the size of the smaller repertoire. Three approaches were used to assess repertoire richness: RTK rarefaction, the Chao1 estimator, and Recon v2.1 estimates of unobserved clonotypes. For all TCRbeta clonotypes obtained by the gDNA method from a few donors, generation probabilities were computed with OLGA. The table comes from immuneACCESS by way of TCRdb, which keeps in-frame sequences with V and J called. Part of the clones is missing from these tables; in studies checked, under half for an unresolved V gene and the rest for unknown reasons. V, J and clone size were drawn from that table, and D and trimming were deduced from the DNA. The sample data list roughly 1.4 million clones, and approximately 98.5% of these were observed just once. The ten biggest clones cover about 0.35% of the sample.

This receptor was obtained from a man aged 25 to 40 in good health. The chain joins TRBV2 to TRBJ2-2, with the D gene not confidently named. Input material: naive CD4+ T cells sorted from blood. Explained via the paper, the cell subset or site label denotes: CD45RA+ positively selected. The encoded CDR3 is CASSVKGYTGELFF. The sequence in DNA is TGTGCCAGCAGTGTTAAGGGATACACCGGGGAGCTGTTTTTT.